The 32 T cell receptor beta chains listed next were all sequenced from one sample in a study of T cell repertoires in cytomegalovirus infection (dated by TCRdb to about 2019). In the paper's terms, the treatment or condition label means: in vitro stimulation with specific CMV peptide epitopes to enrich CMV-specific T cells. Which antigens these TCRs recognize remains unknown. Sequencing was performed on an Illumina HiSeq 1500. TCRdb ran its own pipeline on the public reads, namely fastp trimming at Q25 and MiXCR clone calling, and kept in-frame beta chains. Entries that share a CDR3 protein sequence are merged under the most common genes and DNA. The sample data list about 740,000 distinct CDR3 sequences, and about 30% of these were observed just once. The ten largest clones represent about 18% of the sample. The sequencing here drew on cultured PBMCs, taken from culture after CMV antigen stimulation. These receptors all stem from a human donor in good health (CMV status not recorded). Some clones in this sample may be carry-over from other donors' samples.

V usage is TRBV7-2 and J usage is TRBJ1-1; D unresolved. V lost 5 bases and J lost 2, with 12 bases in between. CDR3 length: 14 amino acids. The V gene's germline CDR1 is SGHTA and CDR2 FQGNSA. The CDR3 region has the DNA TGTGCCAGCAGCATAATACGGACTAACACTGAAGCTTTCTTT. This codes for CASSIIRTNTEAFF.

This clonotype was seen more than once but under ten times. The chain combines TRBV4-2 with TRBJ1-5, with D maybe TRBD1 (6 bases). The CDR3 is 15 residues long. The V and J ends lost 3 bases and 3 bases respectively, with 12 bases between them. Germline CDR1 reads LGHNA; CDR2 reads YNFKEQ. In nucleotides, the CDR3 is TGTGCCAGCAGCCAGGAACAGGGAGTCAATCAGCCCCAGCATTTT. The encoded protein is CASSQEQGVNQPQHF.

As regards this clonotype: The junction differs from germline at one of its ends, possibly a read error. V usage is TRBV18 and J usage is TRBJ2-1; D is possibly TRBD2 (5 bases). This CDR3 comprises 13 residues. The germline gives CDR1 KGHSH, CDR2 LQKENI. The CDR3 DNA follows: TGTGCCAGCTCACCACCGGACTGGGAAAAAACCGTCTTC. The encoded protein is CASSPPDWEKTVF.

The chain links TRBV2 to TRBJ2-1; 9 positions agree with TRBD2. J lost 5 bases, V lost 8 bases, and 16 bases had no gene match. The V gene's germline CDR1 is SNHLY and CDR2 FYNNEI. CDR3 size: 17 residues. This CDR3 is CASLTTPGRGGNNEQFF. The CDR3 region has the DNA TGTGCCAGCCTCACAACTCCGGGGCGGGGGGGGAACAATGAGCAGTTCTTC.

The V gene is TRBV29-1, the J gene TRBJ2-3, with 8 bases aligning to TRBD1. J lost 3 bases, V lost 7 bases, and 21 bases had no gene match. Germline CDR1 and CDR2: SQVTM and ANQGSEA. The CDR3 has 18 residues. The DNA of the CDR3 is TGCAGCGCCCGGTCGGGGCCCGGGACAGGACAGCCGACAGATACGCAGTATTTT. Translating it yields CSARSGPGTGQPTDTQYF.

The rearrangement links TRBV4-2 to TRBJ2-5, with D possibly TRBD2 on 6 matching bases. The CDR3 length is 17 residues. The V end lost 0 bases, the J end lost 5 bases, and 19 bases lay between the germline ends. Germline V lookup: CDR1 LGHNA, CDR2 YNFKEQ. The CDR3 DNA follows: TGTGCCAGCAGCCAAGATTTGGGCGGCGGGGTTGGGGAGACCCAGTACTTC. This translates into CASSQDLGGGVGETQYF.

This clonotype showed up just a few times. The CDR3 loop reads CASSVSSGGAETQYF. The CDR3 bases are TGTGCCAGCAGTGTATCTAGCGGGGGGGCGGAGACCCAGTACTTC. The rearrangement uses TRBV2 and TRBJ2-5; 12 bases agree with TRBD2. Germline V gene sequence: CDR1 SNHLY, CDR2 FYNNEI. The J segment lost 5 bases and the V segment lost 4 bases, leaving 5 bases of the junction unmatched. This CDR3 comprises 15 residues.

The chain is built from TRBV6-6 and TRBJ1-1; the D is unclear. V lost 5 bases, J lost 1 base, and 14 bases lay in between. Germline V gene data show CDR1 as MNHNY and CDR2 as SVGAGI (reference sequence). There are 15 residues in the CDR3. This chain's CDR3 is CASSGRPHKNTEAFF. The CDR3 DNA is TGTGCCAGCAGTGGCCGGCCCCATAAGAACACTGAAGCTTTCTTT.

The chain carries TRBV27 and TRBJ1-6; maybe TRBD1 (6 bases). The germline V gene has CDR1 MNHEY and CDR2 SMNVEV (reference sequence). With 4 bases removed from V and 7 bases from J, the gap between germline ends came to 20 bases. This CDR3 region has 17 residues. The CDR3 DNA sequence: TGTGCCAGCAGTTCTAAAGGGGGGGGACCGACGAATTCACCCCTCCACTTT. Amino acids: CASSSKGGGPTNSPLHF.

This clonotype was seen repeatedly, ten times or more. This chain links TRBV12-3 or TRBV12-4 with TRBJ2-7, with D perhaps matching TRBD2 (6 bases). V was pared by 5 bases and J by 0 bases, with 14 bases between. The CDR3 sequence is 15 residues long. The DNA of the CDR3 is TGTGCCAGCAGTCATGAAAGCGGGCCCTCCTACGAGCAGTACTTC. It yields the protein CASSHESGPSYEQYF.

The chain combines TRBV7-2 with TRBJ1-5, with D uncertain. Germline V CDR1 and CDR2: SGHTA, FQGNSA. The CDR3 contains 15 residues. Trimming cost V 0 bases and J 2 bases, with 8 bases left between them. CDR3 sequence reads: CASSLAGLGNQPQHF. In DNA form, the CDR3 reads TGTGCCAGCAGCTTAGCCGGGCTGGGCAATCAGCCCCAGCATTTT.

About this clonotype itself: Compared with germline, one end of the junction differs, possibly owing to a read error. This chain links TRBV5-3 with TRBJ2-3, with D uncertain. TRBV5-3 counts as an open reading frame of uncertain function. The CDR3 is 14 amino acids. The CDR3 coding sequence is TGTGCCAGCAGCTCTGGTCAACAACCAGTTACGCAGTATTTT. Its protein is CASSSGQQPVTQYF.

This clonotype was recorded once. The chain combines TRBV6-4 with TRBJ2-1, with TRBD2 matching 11 bases. Losses at the gene ends were 0 bases for V and 2 bases for J; bases not matched to a gene: 12. CDR3 length equals 20 residues. From germline, CDR1 is MRHNA and CDR2 SNTAGT. In DNA form, the CDR3 reads TGTGCCAGCAGTGACTCGTGGGTGACTAGCGGGATGTGCCCCTACAATGAGCAGTTCTTC. Translation: CASSDSWVTSGMCPYNEQFF.

The chain joins TRBV7-2 to TRBJ2-1; 12 bases are a match to TRBD2. The germline CDR1 and CDR2 sequences are SGHTA and FQGNSA. V lost 5 bases, J lost 6 bases, and 8 bases stayed unmatched. The length of the CDR3 is 16 residues. DNA of the CDR3: TGTGCCAGCAGCACCAGTCTAGCGGGAGGGCGCAATGAGCAGTTCTTC. Amino acids: CASSTSLAGGRNEQFF.

This clonotype was found a few times. The rearrangement joins TRBV10-3 to TRBJ2-1; D remains unclear. Germline V gives CDR1 ENHRY, CDR2 SYGVKD. The V end was cut by 3 bases, the J end by 11 bases, with 11 bases between. This CDR3 is 12 amino acids long. The CDR3 reads CAISEGQLQQFF. The DNA for the CDR3 is TGTGCCATCAGTGAAGGGCAGCTTCAGCAGTTCTTC.

This clonotype was seen a few times. The chain has TRBV4-2 and TRBJ1-2; a possible D gene is TRBD1 (5 bases). From germline, CDR1 is LGHNA and CDR2 YNFKEQ. Trimming pared 4 bases from V and 10 bases from J, leaving 13 bases between. The CDR3 is 12 amino acids. The CDR3 loop is CASSRDFGVYTF. The CDR3 bases are TGTGCCAGCAGCCGGGACTTTGGTGTCTACACCTTC.

The V call is TRBV28, the J call TRBJ1-2; 8 bases agree with TRBD1. The junction had 10 bases not matched to a gene; V was cut back by 5 bases and J by 5 bases. This CDR3 has 15 residues. CDR1 and CDR2 from the germline V gene are MDHEN and SYDVKM. The DNA of the CDR3 is TGTGCCAGCAGTGTCGGACAGGGACTCTTGTATGGCTACACCTTC. It codes for CASSVGQGLLYGYTF.

This chain links TRBV5-1 with TRBJ2-3; 10 bases are shared with TRBD2. Germline V CDR1 and CDR2: SGHRS, YFSETQ. The CDR3 sequence is 20 residues long. Unmatched junction bases numbered 13, after V lost 0 bases and J lost 0 bases. CDR3 in DNA: TGCGCCAGCAGCTTGGGATCTTTTTTTAGCGGGAGGAGGAGCACAGATACGCAGTATTTT. Protein: CASSLGSFFSGRRSTDTQYF.

This clonotype was seen a few times. V usage is TRBV7-2 and J usage is TRBJ2-3; D ambiguous. Germline V gene lookup returns CDR1 SGHTA and CDR2 FQGNSA. The CDR3 is 14 amino acids. Trimming cost V 0 bases and J 5 bases, with 9 bases left between them. CDR3 in DNA: TGTGCCAGCAGCTTAGCCTCCTCTCAAGATACGCAGTATTTT. Translated: CASSLASSQDTQYF.

The V call is TRBV19, the J call TRBJ2-1, with 13 bases matching TRBD2. Germline lookup yields CDR1 LNHDA and CDR2 SQIVND (reference sequence). The CDR3 extends over 15 amino acids. After removal of 5 bases from V and 8 bases from J, the junction contained 6 bases not matched to a gene. The CDR3 loop is CASSVGTSGIDEQFF. CDR3 in DNA: TGTGCCAGTAGTGTCGGGACTAGCGGGATCGATGAGCAGTTCTTC.

The CDR3 loop reads CASSPTIFQETQYF. The CDR3 DNA reads TGTGCCAGCTCACCGACCATCTTCCAAGAGACCCAGTACTTC. The chain joins TRBV18 to TRBJ2-5, with unresolved D. The CDR3 is 14 residues long. CDR1 is KGHSH, CDR2 LQKENI, per germline. Trimming removed 3 bases from V and 1 base from J, with 9 bases in between. The entire variable domain, with the rest obtained from reference TRBV18 and TRBJ2-5, is as follows: NAGVMQNPRHLVRRRGQEARLRCSPMKGHSHVYWYRQLPEEGLKFMVYLQKENIIDESGMPKERFSAEFPKEGPSILRIQQVVRGDSAAYFCASSPTIFQETQYFGPGTRLLVL.

Many counts were recorded for this clonotype. The J gene is TRBJ2-7, the V gene TRBV7-8; the match to TRBD2 covers 7 bases. This CDR3 region has 15 residues. The junction had 11 bases not matched to a gene; V was cut back by 5 bases and J by 4 bases. Germline CDR1 and CDR2: SGHVS and FQNEAQ. The CDR3 DNA is TGTGCCAGCAGCCGAGATGGGGACTACTCGTACGAGCAGTACTTC. Amino acid sequence: CASSRDGDYSYEQYF.

V and J are TRBV20-1 and TRBJ1-2; possibly TRBD1 for D (6 bases). Germline V gene lookup returns CDR1 DFQATT and CDR2 SNEGSKA (reference sequence). Trimming cost V 1 base and J 2 bases, with 14 bases left between them. This CDR3 has 15 residues. The CDR3 region has the DNA TGCAGTGCTAGAGGAGGGGGTCAGGGGAACTATGGCTACACCTTC. This sequence encodes CSARGGGQGNYGYTF.

The chain uses TRBV5-4 and TRBJ1-1; TRBD1 aligns across 8 bases. This CDR3 contains 16 residues. Germline trimming cut 0 bases from V and 4 bases from J; bases unmatched to any gene: 8. Germline values: CDR1 SGHNT, CDR2 YYREEE (reference sequence). CDR3 loop: CASSLGVGTGRTEAFF. Written as DNA, the CDR3 is TGTGCCAGCAGCTTGGGGGTCGGGACAGGTCGCACTGAAGCTTTCTTT.

This clonotype was counted at least ten times. The chain employs TRBV7-2 and TRBJ1-1; D is ambiguous. CDR1 and CDR2 (germline): SGHTA, FQGNSA. With 3 bases removed from V and 4 bases from J, the gap between germline ends came to 12 bases. The CDR3 loop spans 14 amino acids. The CDR3 DNA reads as TGTGCCAGCAGCTTCGGGAGCGGAGGCACTGAAGCTTTCTTT. It codes for CASSFGSGGTEAFF.

In this sample, this clonotype turned up many times. This CDR3 is CASSLAGIAGRSTDTQYF. In DNA form, the CDR3 reads TGTGCCAGCAGCTTAGCTGGGATAGCGGGGCGCAGCACAGATACGCAGTATTTT. This chain links TRBV7-8 with TRBJ2-3; 8 nucleotides match TRBD2. V dropped 0 bases and J dropped 0; count of bases not matched to a gene: 8. The germline V gene encodes CDR1 SGHVS and CDR2 FQNEAQ. The CDR3 sequence is 18 residues long.

This chain links TRBV19 with TRBJ2-7; no firm D call. The germline V gene encodes CDR1 LNHDA and CDR2 SQIVND (reference sequence). The V and J ends lost 3 bases and 0 bases respectively, with 12 bases between them. CDR3 length: 15 amino acids. The CDR3 spells CASSISPADSYEQYF. The CDR3 DNA reads as TGTGCCAGTAGTATTAGCCCGGCAGACTCCTACGAGCAGTACTTC.

The gene calls are TRBV27 and TRBJ1-1; D is undetermined. The length of the CDR3 is 15 residues. CDR1 is MNHEY and CDR2 is SMNVEV in the germline V gene (reference sequence). V lost 3 bases to trimming and J lost 1 base, with 12 bases between them. The CDR3 sequence: CASSLAGRSNTEAFF. CDR3 nucleotide sequence: TGTGCCAGCAGTTTGGCGGGAAGGTCGAACACTGAAGCTTTCTTT.

This clonotype occurred many times. J is TRBJ1-1 and V is TRBV7-2, with D tentatively TRBD1 (5 bases). This CDR3 contains 16 residues. V lost 5 bases, J lost 1 base, and 17 bases lay in between. Per germline, CDR1 SGHTA and CDR2 FQGNSA. CDR3 protein: CASSPTGGRGNTEAFF. The CDR3 region has the DNA TGTGCCAGCAGCCCCACCGGGGGAAGGGGGAACACTGAAGCTTTCTTT.

CDR3 sequence (DNA): TGTGCCATCAGTGGCGGGAAGTCCTACAATGAGCAGTTCTTC. It translates to CAISGGKSYNEQFF. The chain has TRBV10-3 and TRBJ2-1, with a tentative D call TRBD2 (6 bases). The V and J ends lost 4 bases and 1 base respectively, with 8 bases between them. Germline values: CDR1 ENHRY, CDR2 SYGVKD. The CDR3 consists of 14 residues.

The chain is built from TRBV4-1 and TRBJ2-3, with D hard to call. Looked up from germline, CDR1 is MGHRA and CDR2 is YSYEKL. V shed 8 bases and J shed 2 bases, with 17 bases lying between them. The CDR3 has 15 amino acids. The DNA of the CDR3 is TGCGCCAGCGGGATGGGCCCGTTCCCCACAGATACGCAGTATTTT. It codes for CASGMGPFPTDTQYF.

The chain combines TRBV7-2 with TRBJ2-5; 11 bases match TRBD2. CDR1 is SGHTA, CDR2 FQGNSA, per germline. V was clipped by 1 base and J by 3 bases; unmatched bases: 10. The CDR3 sequence is 18 residues long. CDR3 nucleotides: TGTGCCAGCAGCTTAGGCCCGATAGCGGGGGGGAACAAAGAGACCCAGTACTTC. It yields the protein CASSLGPIAGGNKETQYF.